These 21 T cell receptor beta chains originate from one sample sequenced in a study of blood T cell repertoires in COVID-19. Assay used: immunoSEQ multiplex PCR; TCRdb lists only in-frame clones, some missing. Here the sample spans around 310,000 clones, approximately 88% being singletons. Sequencing input: PBMCs or T cells enriched from blood (not recorded which). The receptors shown here come from a man aged 25 to 45 who had recovered from COVID-19.

The chain couples TRBV5-8 to TRBJ1-1; possibly TRBD1 for D (6 bases). The CDR3 consists of 15 residues. The germline CDR1 and CDR2 sequences are SGHTS and YDEGEE. V was trimmed by 0 bases and J by 3 bases, leaving 12 bases between them. For the CDR3, the DNA is TGTGCCAGCAGCTTGGCCCACGGACAGTACACTGAAGCTTTCTTT. Its translation: CASSLAHGQYTEAFF. Complete variable domain (other parts from reference TRBV5-8 and TRBJ1-1): EAGVTQSPTHLIKTRGQQATLRCSPISGHTSVYWYQQALGLGLQFLLWYDEGEERNRGNFPPRFSGRQFPNYSSELNVNALELEDSALYLCASSLAHGQYTEAFFGQGTRLTVV.

This chain links TRBV3-1 (or the pseudogene TRBV3-2) with TRBJ2-7; 11 nucleotides agree with TRBD2. CDR3 size: 16 residues. The V segment lost 3 bases and the J segment 2 bases; nucleotides outside the gene matches: 6. The germline V gene has CDR1 LGHDT and CDR2 YNNKEL (reference sequence). CDR3 amino acids: CASSQGSSGGPYEQYF. DNA of the CDR3: TGTGCCAGCAGCCAGGGATCTAGCGGGGGGCCCTACGAGCAGTACTTC.

This chain connects TRBV27 to TRBJ1-2, with D unclear. Per germline, CDR1 MNHEY and CDR2 SMNVEV (reference sequence). Trimming left V 3 bases short and J 4 bases short, with 12 bases between. The length of the CDR3 is 14 residues. The CDR3 DNA reads TGTGCCAGCAGTTTGGGCGACGGCCTCTATGGCTACACCTTC. It specifies CASSLGDGLYGYTF.

The CDR3 DNA follows: TGTGCCACTCGGGACAGCGGAAACACCATATATTTT. Its translation: CATRDSGNTIYF. J is TRBJ1-3 and V is TRBV15, with 7 nucleotides matching TRBD1. The length of the CDR3 is 12 residues. Germline V lookup: CDR1 LNHNV, CDR2 YYDKDF (reference sequence). V gave up 9 bases and J gave up 4 bases; unmatched junction bases: 3. Based on the CDR3 plus reference TRBV15 and TRBJ1-3, the full variable domain is DAMVIQNPRYQVTQFGKPVTLSCSQTLNHNVMYWYQQKSSQAPKLLFHYYDKDFNNEADTPDNFQSRRPNTSFCFLDIRSPGLGDTAMYLCATRDSGNTIYFGEGSWLTVV.

CDR3 nucleotides: TGCGCCAGCAGCCAAACATCGAATTCACCCCTCCACTTT. Translation gives CASSQTSNSPLHF. The chain uses TRBV4-1 and TRBJ1-6; D gene uncertain. There are 13 residues in the CDR3. V was cut by 2 bases and J by 7 bases, with 6 bases left in between. In germline, CDR1 is MGHRA, CDR2 YSYEKL.

This chain uses TRBV6-5 with TRBJ1-6; the D gene is possibly TRBD1 (5 bases). From germline, CDR1 is MNHEY and CDR2 SVGAGI. The CDR3 has 14 residues. V was shortened by 9 bases and J by 5 bases, with 14 bases between the two germline ends. The chain's CDR3 is CASAFGRDNSPLHF. CDR3 bases: TGTGCCAGTGCCTTCGGCAGGGATAATTCACCCCTCCACTTT.

The J gene is TRBJ1-2, the V gene TRBV19; D is ambiguous. The CDR3 runs 16 residues. Trimming took 4 bases from V and 0 from J, leaving 15 bases between them. Germline V lookup: CDR1 LNHDA, CDR2 SQIVND (reference sequence). CDR3 coding DNA: TGTGCCAGTAGTAGCCATGAGGAGACCGCTAACTATGGCTACACCTTC. The encoded protein is CASSSHEETANYGYTF. The full variable domain, rest sourced from reference TRBV19 and TRBJ1-2, is DGGITQSPKYLFRKEGQNVTLSCEQNLNHDAMYWYRQDPGQGLRLIYYSQIVNDFQKGDIAEGYSVSREKKESFPLTVTSAQKNPTAFYLCASSSHEETANYGYTFGSGTRLTVV.

The chain recombines TRBV19 with TRBJ2-4, with 10 bases fitting TRBD2. Looked up from germline, CDR1 is LNHDA and CDR2 is SQIVND (reference sequence). With V trimmed by 6 bases and J by 3 bases, 8 bases remained unmatched. The CDR3 spans 16 residues. As DNA, the CDR3 is TGTGCCAGTAGCCGCGGACTAGCGGCGGGCAAAAACATTCAGTACTTC. Amino acid sequence: CASSRGLAAGKNIQYF.

The chain carries TRBV5-1 and TRBJ2-1; tentatively, D is TRBD1 (5 bases). Deletions cut 5 bases from V and 4 bases from J, with 10 bases between. Germline V CDR1 and CDR2: SGHRS, YFSETQ. This CDR3 has 13 amino acids. This CDR3 reads CASRTEYYNEQFF. CDR3 nucleotides: TGCGCCAGCAGGACAGAATATTACAATGAGCAGTTCTTC.

The gene calls are TRBV11-2 and TRBJ2-5, with TRBD1 matching 9 bases. With 1 base clipped from V and 6 bases from J, the junction kept 9 bases outside the gene matches. Germline CDR1 is SGHAT and CDR2 is FQNNGV. The CDR3 is 16 residues long. In DNA, the CDR3 is TGTGCCAGCAGCTTAGTGGAGGGACAGGGTATTAAGACCCAGTACTTC. As protein: CASSLVEGQGIKTQYF.

The rearrangement links TRBV5-1 to TRBJ2-5; D is perhaps TRBD2 (5 bases). The ends were cut back, 1 base at V and 1 base at J, with 11 bases in the middle. The length of the CDR3 is 15 residues. CDR1 is SGHRS, CDR2 YFSETQ, per germline. The CDR3 region is CASSLLSRAQETQYF. DNA for the CDR3: TGCGCCAGCAGCTTGTTATCGAGGGCCCAAGAGACCCAGTACTTC. The variable domain in full, with the rest retrieved from reference TRBV5-1 and TRBJ2-5, is KAGVTQTPRYLIKTRGQQVTLSCSPISGHRSVSWYQQTPGQGLQFLFEYFSETQRNKGNFPGRFSGRQFSNSRSEMNVSTLELGDSALYLCASSLLSRAQETQYFGPGTRLLVL.

V usage is TRBV29-1 and J usage is TRBJ2-2, with 11 bases matching TRBD1. V dropped 4 bases and J dropped 0; count of bases not matched to a gene: 4. Germline CDR1 is SQVTM and CDR2 is ANQGSEA. The CDR3 contains 16 residues. This CDR3 reads CSVGTGGITNTGELFF. The CDR3 DNA follows: TGCAGCGTTGGGACAGGGGGCATCACGAACACCGGGGAGCTGTTTTTT.

This chain joins TRBV7-8 and TRBJ1-3; the match to TRBD1 covers 7 bases. From germline, CDR1 is SGHVS and CDR2 FQNEAQ. The CDR3 spans 15 residues. Trimming cost V 5 bases and J 0 bases; bases outside gene matches: 4. The CDR3 sequence: CASSTGQASGNTIYF. The CDR3 nucleotides are TGTGCCAGCAGCACCGGACAGGCCTCTGGAAACACCATATATTTT. Full variable domain (rest looked up from reference TRBV7-8 and TRBJ1-3): GAGVSQSPRYKVAKRGQDVALRCDPISGHVSLFWYQQALGQGPEFLTYFQNEAQLDKSGLPSDRFFAERPEGSVSTLKIQRTQQEDSAVYLCASSTGQASGNTIYFGEGSWLTVV.

The chain uses TRBV5-1 and TRBJ2-5; 12 nucleotides line up with TRBD1. V dropped 0 bases and J dropped 5; count of bases not matched to a gene: 8. The germline V gene has CDR1 SGHRS and CDR2 YFSETQ. CDR3 length equals 17 residues. The chain's CDR3 is CASSLGPGTGGEETQYF. The CDR3 coding sequence is TGCGCCAGCAGCTTGGGGCCCGGGACAGGGGGCGAGGAGACCCAGTACTTC.

The genes are TRBV3-1 (or the pseudogene TRBV3-2) and TRBJ2-3; the match to TRBD1 covers 7 bases. The CDR3 is made up of 16 amino acids. J was trimmed by 2 bases and V by 4 bases; bases with no gene match: 9. Germline loops: CDR1 LGHDT, CDR2 YNNKEL (reference sequence). CDR3 nucleotides: TGTGCCAGCAGCCTGTCCGGGACAGAGGACACAGATACGCAGTATTTT. Its protein product is CASSLSGTEDTDTQYF.

The chain has TRBV3-1 (or the pseudogene TRBV3-2) and TRBJ1-5, with D possibly being TRBD1 (6 bases). V was cut by 4 bases and J by 1 base, with 11 bases left in between. CDR1 is LGHDT and CDR2 is YNNKEL in the germline V gene (reference sequence). The CDR3 sequence is 15 residues long. The CDR3 DNA follows: TGTGCCAGCAGCCTACGCGGACAGAGCAATCAGCCCCAGCATTTT. It codes for CASSLRGQSNQPQHF.

The chain carries TRBV28 and TRBJ1-1; 10 bases map to TRBD1. This CDR3 spans 15 amino acids. Germline lookup yields CDR1 MDHEN and CDR2 SYDVKM. Unmatched junction bases numbered 4, after V lost 4 bases and J lost 2 bases. CDR3 protein: CASSWTGGGNTEAFF. CDR3 sequence (DNA): TGTGCCAGCAGTTGGACAGGGGGAGGTAACACTGAAGCTTTCTTT. Full variable domain (remainder filled in from reference TRBV28 and TRBJ1-1): DVKVTQSSRYLVKRTGEKVFLECVQDMDHENMFWYRQDPGLGLRLIYFSYDVKMKEKGDIPEGYSVSREKKERFSLILESASTNQTSMYLCASSWTGGGNTEAFFGQGTRLTVV.

J is TRBJ2-1 and V is TRBV7-2, with 15 bases lining up with TRBD2. This CDR3 is built from 19 residues. V dropped 5 bases and J dropped 0; count of bases not matched to a gene: 8. The V gene's germline CDR1 is SGHTA and CDR2 FQGNSA. This chain's CDR3 is CASSLTGLAGGTSYNEQFF. The CDR3 bases are TGTGCCAGCAGCCTAACGGGACTAGCGGGGGGCACCTCCTACAATGAGCAGTTCTTC.

V usage is TRBV6-5 and J usage is TRBJ1-6, with a tentative D call TRBD1 (6 bases). Per the germline V gene, CDR1 is MNHEY and CDR2 is SVGAGI. V was shortened by 7 bases and J by 7 bases, with 11 bases between the two germline ends. This CDR3 spans 13 amino acids. Here the CDR3 reads CASTAGENSPLHF. The CDR3 DNA reads as TGTGCCAGCACGGCAGGGGAGAATTCACCCCTCCACTTT.

The chain uses TRBV10-3 and TRBJ2-1; 7 positions agree with TRBD1. Looked up from germline, CDR1 is ENHRY and CDR2 is SYGVKD. CDR3 size: 16 residues. V lost 0 bases to trimming and J lost 7 bases; unmatched junction nucleotides: 9. CDR3 amino acids: CAISESGGGFGNEQFF. CDR3 DNA: TGTGCCATCAGTGAGTCAGGGGGCGGCTTTGGAAATGAGCAGTTCTTC.

The rearrangement links TRBV29-1 to TRBJ2-1, with TRBD2 matching 8 bases. This CDR3 comprises 13 residues. V shed 4 bases and J 2 bases; nucleotides not matched to a gene: 1. Germline CDR1 and CDR2: SQVTM and ANQGSEA. CDR3 nucleotides: TGCAGCGTTGGGACTAGCACCTACAATGAGCAGTTCTTC. This codes for CSVGTSTYNEQFF.